This T cell receptor (beta chain) originates from a study of blood T cell repertoires in COVID-19. Overall study context: Researchers got acute and convalescent COVID-19 samples from the United States, Italy and Spain.

Assay: immunoSEQ multiplex PCR; the TCRdb copy retains only in-frame clones and omits some. The sample lists 440,000 or so clones, about 88% seen once, with around 1.5% in the top ten. Trimming at V came to 3 bases and at J to 0 bases, leaving 5 bases not matched to a gene. CDR3 length: 16 residues. Germline V CDR1 and CDR2: SGHNT, YENEEA. V gene TRBV11-3 combines with J gene TRBJ2-1; 7 bases fit TRBD1. The receptor was derived from a woman in her 40s with COVID-19, enrolled during active disease. The sequenced sample consisted of peripheral blood. The CDR3 loop reads CASSLWSGGSYNEQFF. The CDR3 nucleotides are TGTGCCAGCAGCTTGTGGTCAGGGGGCTCCTACAATGAGCAGTTCTTC.